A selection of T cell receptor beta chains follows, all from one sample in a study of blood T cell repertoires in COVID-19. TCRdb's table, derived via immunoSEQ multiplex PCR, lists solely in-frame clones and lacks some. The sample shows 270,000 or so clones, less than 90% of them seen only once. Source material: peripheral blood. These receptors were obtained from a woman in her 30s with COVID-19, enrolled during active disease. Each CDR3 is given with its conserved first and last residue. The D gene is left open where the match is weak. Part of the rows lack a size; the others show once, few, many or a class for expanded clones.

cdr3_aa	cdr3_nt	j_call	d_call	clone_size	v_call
CASSLSPGTRLNEQFF	TGTGCCAGCAGTTTATCGCCCGGGACACGCCTCAATGAGCAGTTCTTC	TRBJ2-1	-	-	TRBV27
CASSPDRSYEQYF	TGTGCCAGCAGCCCCGACAGATCCTACGAGCAGTACTTC	TRBJ2-7	-	-	TRBV5-6
CASSLSAGGAYF	TGTGCCAGCAGTTTGTCGGCAGGGGGCGCGTACTTC	TRBJ2-7	TRBD1	once	TRBV12-3/TRBV12-4
CSVELQGAGQPQHF	TGCAGCGTTGAACTACAGGGGGCGGGTCAGCCCCAGCATTTT	TRBJ1-5	TRBD1	-	TRBV29-1
CASSISGDYEQYF	TGTGCCAGTAGTATCTCAGGGGACTACGAGCAGTACTTC	TRBJ2-7	-	-	TRBV19
CASSLGLGPRNGYTF	TGTGCCAGCAGCTTAGGCCTGGGTCCGAGGAATGGCTACACCTTC	TRBJ1-2	-	-	TRBV11-1
CASTDTVTYEQYF	TGTGCCAGCACCGATACAGTTACCTACGAGCAGTACTTC	TRBJ2-7	-	-	TRBV12-3/TRBV12-4
CASTPRAGNTEAFF	TGTGCCAGCACCCCAAGAGCGGGGAACACTGAAGCTTTCTTT	TRBJ1-1	-	-	TRBV2
CASSFLGGKADTQYF	TGTGCCAGCAGTTTTCTGGGGGGGAAGGCAGATACGCAGTATTTT	TRBJ2-3	TRBD2	-	TRBV6-2/TRBV6-3
CASSHRGTEAFF	TGTGCCAGCTCTCACAGGGGCACTGAAGCTTTCTTT	TRBJ1-1	TRBD1	-	TRBV18
CAISGTGALTANEQFF	TGTGCCATCAGCGGGACAGGGGCTCTAACTGCCAATGAGCAGTTCTTC	TRBJ2-1	TRBD1	-	TRBV10-3
CASIISGRVGTGELFF	TGTGCCAGCATAATTTCCGGCAGGGTCGGTACCGGGGAGCTGTTTTTT	TRBJ2-2	-	-	TRBV5-6
CASSLIAGSPSHNEQFF	TGTGCCAGTAGCCTAATAGCGGGTTCTCCCTCTCACAATGAGCAGTTCTTC	TRBJ2-1	TRBD2	few	TRBV19
CASSQVVGELFF	TGCGCCAGCAGCCAAGTAGTCGGGGAGCTGTTTTTT	TRBJ2-2	-	-	TRBV4-1
CASNRDRATDTQYF	TGCGCCAGCAACCGGGACAGGGCAACAGATACGCAGTATTTT	TRBJ2-3	TRBD1	-	TRBV5-1
CASSEGLSAHEQFF	TGTGCCAGCAGCGAGGGACTAAGCGCCCATGAGCAGTTCTTC	TRBJ2-1	TRBD2	-	TRBV13
CASSYRGPRGDTQYF	TGTGCCAGCAGTTACAGGGGGCCCCGGGGAGATACGCAGTATTTT	TRBJ2-3	TRBD1	-	TRBV6-5
CASSDAGGQETQYF	TGCGCCAGCAGTGATGCGGGGGGACAAGAGACCCAGTACTTC	TRBJ2-5	TRBD2	-	TRBV10-1
CASSLGRTPSGNTIYF	TGTGCCAGCAGCTTAGGGCGGACACCTTCTGGAAACACCATATATTTT	TRBJ1-3	-	-	TRBV7-9
CASSPDIGRGIYEQYF	TGTGCCAGCTCACCAGATATTGGCAGGGGAATCTACGAGCAGTACTTC	TRBJ2-7	-	once	TRBV18
CASRYGVEAFF	TGTGCCAGCAGGTATGGAGTCGAAGCTTTCTTT	TRBJ1-1	-	-	TRBV12-3/TRBV12-4
CATRRTVNEKLFF	TGTGCCACCAGAAGGACAGTTAATGAAAAACTGTTTTTT	TRBJ1-4	-	-	TRBV15
CASSLGQGGYEQYF	TGTGCCAGCAGCTTAGGACAGGGAGGCTACGAGCAGTACTTC	TRBJ2-7	-	-	TRBV11-2
CASSRGIRYEQYF	TGTGCCAGCAGCAGAGGGATCCGCTACGAGCAGTACTTC	TRBJ2-7	-	-	TRBV11-3
CATSRGTGTGGGNTEAFF	TGTGCCACCAGCAGAGGGACCGGGACAGGGGGCGGGAACACTGAAGCTTTCTTT	TRBJ1-1	TRBD1	-	TRBV15
CASSLGGQDTYEQYF	TGTGCCAGCAGCTTAGGGGGCCAGGATACCTACGAGCAGTACTTC	TRBJ2-7	-	-	TRBV13
CASSTQKNIQYF	TGTGCCAGCAGCACACAGAAAAACATTCAGTACTTC	TRBJ2-4	-	-	TRBV7-9
CASRRQGGRYEQYF	TGTGCCAGCAGGCGACAGGGGGGGCGCTACGAGCAGTACTTC	TRBJ2-7	TRBD1	-	TRBV6-5
CASSHLSGFGYTF	TGTGCCAGCAGCCACCTTTCGGGTTTTGGCTACACCTTC	TRBJ1-2	-	-	TRBV3-1/TRBV3-2
CASRGQANTEAFF	TGTGCCAGCAGGGGGCAGGCGAACACTGAAGCTTTCTTT	TRBJ1-1	-	-	TRBV6-5
CASSPTGGRSYEQYF	TGCGCCAGCAGCCCAACGGGGGGACGAAGCTACGAGCAGTACTTC	TRBJ2-7	TRBD2	-	TRBV5-1
CASSPQGASYGYTF	TGTGCCAGCTCACCACAGGGGGCATCATATGGCTACACCTTC	TRBJ1-2	TRBD1	-	TRBV18
CASSGGRDEQYF	TGTGCCAGCAGTGGCGGGAGGGACGAGCAGTACTTC	TRBJ2-7	TRBD2	-	TRBV12-3/TRBV12-4
CASSGRVRDRGLEQFF	TGTGCCAGCAGTGGGAGGGTCCGGGACAGGGGGCTAGAGCAGTTCTTC	TRBJ2-1	TRBD1	-	TRBV2
CASSPRTSGPYEQYF	TGCGCCAGCTCCCCACGGACTAGCGGACCCTACGAGCAGTACTTC	TRBJ2-7	TRBD2	-	TRBV5-1
CASRGSFPFNTEAFF	TGCGCCAGCAGGGGCAGTTTCCCCTTCAACACTGAAGCTTTCTTT	TRBJ1-1	-	once	TRBV10-2
CASSQVATLAANTGELFF	TGCGCCAGCAGCCAAGTGGCTACACTAGCGGCAAACACCGGGGAGCTGTTTTTT	TRBJ2-2	TRBD2	-	TRBV4-1
CASSEDYSGYSNQPQHF	TGTGCCAGCAGTGAAGACTACAGCGGTTATAGCAATCAGCCCCAGCATTTT	TRBJ1-5	-	-	TRBV6-1
CASRPQGTGLYEQYF	TGTGCCAGCAGGCCCCAGGGGACAGGTCTCTACGAGCAGTACTTC	TRBJ2-7	TRBD1	-	TRBV27
CASSSTGTGVIGYTF	TGTGCCAGCAGTTCGACCGGGACAGGGGTTATTGGCTACACCTTC	TRBJ1-2	TRBD1	once	TRBV6-2/TRBV6-3
CSARRTVGYTF	TGCAGTGCTCGCCGGACAGTCGGCTACACCTTC	TRBJ1-2	-	-	TRBV20-1
CASSFDRGARPQHF	TGTGCCAGCAGTTTTGACAGGGGGGCACGGCCCCAGCATTTT	TRBJ1-5	TRBD1	-	TRBV28
CASKGASLYEQYF	TGTGCCAGCAAGGGGGCAAGCCTCTACGAGCAGTACTTC	TRBJ2-7	TRBD1	-	TRBV2
CSVHGGAYGYTF	TGCAGCGTCCACGGGGGGGCCTATGGCTACACCTTC	TRBJ1-2	-	-	TRBV29-1
CASSPSGTGSCNSNQPQHF	TGTGCCAGCAGCCCGTCTGGGACAGGGAGCTGTAATAGCAATCAGCCCCAGCATTTT	TRBJ1-5	TRBD1	once	TRBV11-3
CASSPTGYQETQYF	TGTGCCAGCAGCCCGACAGGGTACCAAGAGACCCAGTACTTC	TRBJ2-5	TRBD1	-	TRBV7-7